One sample yielded the 23 T cell receptor beta chains listed below, sequenced in a study of graft-versus-host responses after intestinal transplantation. Method: immunoSEQ multiplex PCR; TCRdb's copy keeps in-frame clones and lacks some. In the table there are roughly 53,000 clones, about 90% of which are singletons. The starting material was PBMCs, obtained roughly 660 days after intestinal transplant. The receptors derive from a human patient who received an intestinal transplant, so some T cells may come from the graft donor.

CDR3 region: CASSEVGPEFNTEAFF. The DNA for the CDR3 is TGTGCCAGCAGTGAAGTCGGCCCGGAGTTTAACACTGAAGCTTTCTTT. V and J are TRBV2 and TRBJ1-1; no reliable D call. Germline-derived CDR1 and CDR2 are SNHLY and FYNNEI. This CDR3 region has 16 residues. Trimming took 1 base from V and 2 from J, leaving 14 bases between them.

This clone was recorded only once. This rearrangement joins TRBV18 to TRBJ2-5; D may match TRBD1 or TRBD2 (5 bases each). CDR3 length: 13 residues. The germline CDR1 and CDR2 sequences are KGHSH and LQKENI. V dropped 6 bases and J dropped 4 bases, with 12 bases sitting between them. CDR3 protein: CASSGPPGETQYF. The CDR3, as DNA: TGTGCCAGCTCGGGACCTCCTGGAGAGACCCAGTACTTC.

J is TRBJ1-2 and V is TRBV27; D may be TRBD1 (5 bases). With 3 bases removed from V and 2 bases from J, the gap between germline ends came to 13 bases. This CDR3 has 15 amino acids. Germline CDR1 is MNHEY and CDR2 is SMNVEV (reference sequence). DNA of the CDR3: TGTGCCAGCAGTTTTTCAGTCAGGGCGAACTATGGCTACACCTTC. It specifies CASSFSVRANYGYTF.

The chain uses TRBV4-1 and TRBJ1-5, with D possibly being TRBD1 (5 bases). Trimming cost V 5 bases and J 8 bases, with 16 bases left between them. The CDR3 is 14 residues long. Germline CDR1 is MGHRA and CDR2 is YSYEKL. The CDR3, as DNA: TGCGCCAGCAGCTTTTTAGGACAAGGCGAGCCCCAGCATTTT. Amino acids: CASSFLGQGEPQHF.

The chain links TRBV10-3 to TRBJ1-4; D remains unclear. Trimming stripped 6 bases from V and 6 bases from J, with 11 bases between. Germline V gene lookup returns CDR1 ENHRY and CDR2 SYGVKD. The CDR3 spans 13 residues. CDR3 nucleotide sequence: TGTGCCATCAGATCAGAGCCCTATGAAAAACTGTTTTTT. Translation: CAIRSEPYEKLFF.

V is TRBV6-1 and J is TRBJ1-2; D perhaps matches TRBD1 (5 bases). The germline CDR1 and CDR2 sequences are MNHNS and SASEGT. V was shortened by 6 bases and J by 4 bases, with 18 bases between the two germline ends. The CDR3 consists of 15 residues. CDR3 amino acids: CASRPTQGIGYGYTF. The CDR3 DNA reads as TGTGCCAGCAGACCCACCCAGGGAATCGGCTATGGCTACACCTTC.

The chain recombines TRBV19 with TRBJ1-2; D is unclear. Germline CDR1 is LNHDA and CDR2 is SQIVND (reference sequence). The V and J ends lost 1 base and 3 bases respectively, with 12 bases between them. CDR3 length: 15 amino acids. CDR3 bases: TGTGCCAGTAGTATAGGGGCAGATTGGGACTATGGCTACACCTTC. Its protein product is CASSIGADWDYGYTF.

The table lists this clone with a count of one. This chain joins TRBV6-4 and TRBJ1-2; TRBD1 agrees at 9 bases. CDR1 and CDR2 (germline): MRHNA, SNTAGT. CDR3 length: 14 residues. V lost 6 bases, J lost 4 bases, and 6 bases stayed unmatched. CDR3 residues: CASSPGTGPYGYTF. The CDR3 coding sequence is TGTGCCAGCAGCCCTGGGACAGGGCCCTATGGCTACACCTTC.

The DNA for the CDR3 is TGTGCCAGCTCACCACCTTCGGCGATGGATCGCAATGAGCAGTTCTTC. Translating it yields CASSPPSAMDRNEQFF. The chain employs TRBV18 and TRBJ2-1; D gene uncertain. CDR1 KGHSH and CDR2 LQKENI come from the germline V gene. Trimming shortened V by 0 bases and J by 6 bases, and 15 bases separated the two germline ends. The CDR3 runs 16 residues.

The table lists this clone with a count of one. The rearrangement uses TRBV19 and TRBJ1-1; no clear D. The CDR3 length is 12 residues. Germline loops: CDR1 LNHDA, CDR2 SQIVND (reference sequence). Trimming pared 1 base from V and 5 bases from J, leaving 5 bases between. The CDR3 DNA sequence: TGTGCCAGTAGTATAGGGGCAACTGAAGCTTTCTTT. It translates to CASSIGATEAFF.

V usage is TRBV7-9 and J usage is TRBJ1-1; D remains ambiguous. The CDR3 runs 14 residues. Trimming removed 2 bases from V and 4 bases from J, with 11 bases in between. CDR1 SEHNR and CDR2 FQNEAQ come from the germline V gene (reference sequence). The CDR3 protein is CASSLSLPGTEAFF. CDR3 in DNA: TGTGCCAGCAGCTTATCACTCCCGGGCACTGAAGCTTTCTTT.

As DNA, the CDR3 is TGTGCCATCAGCCCCAGGGACAGGAGAAACACCGGGGAGCTGTTTTTT. Translated: CAISPRDRRNTGELFF. This chain links TRBV10-3 with TRBJ2-2, with 8 nucleotides matching TRBD1. Germline CDR1 and CDR2: ENHRY and SYGVKD. Trimming cost V 6 bases and J 2 bases; bases outside gene matches: 8. This CDR3 comprises 16 residues.

The chain employs TRBV2 and TRBJ2-3, with TRBD2 matching over 12 bases. The J segment lost 1 base and the V segment lost 8 bases, leaving 4 bases of the junction unmatched. The CDR3 length is 15 residues. Germline V gene sequence: CDR1 SNHLY, CDR2 FYNNEI. The DNA of the CDR3 is TGTGCCAGCGGCCGACTAGCGGGGGGCACAGATACGCAGTATTTT. Encoded protein: CASGRLAGGTDTQYF.

Sample share makes this clone medium-sized (0.01 to 0.1%). The chain joins TRBV27 to TRBJ2-7; no definite D call. Trimming shortened V by 3 bases and J by 6 bases, and 6 bases separated the two germline ends. This CDR3 comprises 11 residues. Germline V CDR1 and CDR2: MNHEY, SMNVEV (reference sequence). The DNA for the CDR3 is TGTGCCAGCAGTTTGGGCGCCGAGCAGTACTTC. It encodes CASSLGAEQYF.

This clone was counted a single time. The CDR3 DNA is TGTGCCAGCAGCTTAGGCAGTTATGAGCAGTTCTTC. This gives the protein CASSLGSYEQFF. The rearrangement joins TRBV11-3 to TRBJ2-1; unclear D gene. Between the trimmed V and J ends, which lost 1 base and 8 bases, there was a span of 6 bases. The CDR3 spans 12 residues. The V gene's germline CDR1 is SGHNT and CDR2 YENEEA.

The rearrangement joins TRBV6-4 to TRBJ2-1; 8 bases match TRBD2. Looked up from germline, CDR1 is MRHNA and CDR2 is SNTAGT. CDR3 length equals 15 residues. J lost 4 bases, V lost 2 bases, and 4 bases had no gene match. CDR3 bases: TGTGCCAGCAGTGACAGAGCGGGAGCTTACAATGAGCAGTTCTTC. Translating it yields CASSDRAGAYNEQFF.

The rearrangement links TRBV5-8 to TRBJ2-3, with D perhaps being TRBD1 or TRBD2 (5 bases each). This CDR3 has 18 residues. Trimming took off 1 base at V and 2 bases at J, with 20 bases between the two ends. The germline CDR1 and CDR2 sequences are SGHTS and YDEGEE. The CDR3 DNA reads as TGTGCCAGCAGCTTGATCGGGGAACGACAGACCTTCACAGATACGCAGTATTTT. This encodes CASSLIGERQTFTDTQYF. Full variable domain (missing parts from reference TRBV5-8 and TRBJ2-3): EAGVTQSPTHLIKTRGQQATLRCSPISGHTSVYWYQQALGLGLQFLLWYDEGEERNRGNFPPRFSGRQFPNYSSELNVNALELEDSALYLCASSLIGERQTFTDTQYFGPGTRLTVL.

This rearrangement joins TRBV19 to TRBJ1-2; 8 bases are a match to TRBD1. The V and J ends lost 6 bases and 2 bases, in that order; junction bases with no gene match: 5. The germline V gene encodes CDR1 LNHDA and CDR2 SQIVND (reference sequence). The CDR3 has 14 amino acids. CDR3 in DNA: TGTGCCAGTAGGCAGGGGGCAAGGAACTATGGCTACACCTTC. Its protein product is CASRQGARNYGYTF.

Comment on this clone: This sample includes further DNA sequences coding for the same CDR3. This chain links TRBV7-9 with TRBJ1-1; 8 nucleotides align to TRBD1. This CDR3 is built from 14 residues. With 5 bases clipped from V and 1 base from J, the junction kept 3 bases outside the gene matches. CDR1 and CDR2 (germline): SEHNR, FQNEAQ (reference sequence). CDR3 bases: TGTGCCAGCAGCCCAGGACAGGGGAACACTGAAGCTTTCTTT. Amino acid sequence: CASSPGQGNTEAFF.

This chain links TRBV4-1 with TRBJ2-5; D is unclear. The V gene's germline CDR1 is MGHRA and CDR2 YSYEKL. This CDR3 has 14 amino acids. V lost 2 bases to trimming and J lost 2 bases, with 9 bases between them. CDR3 sequence: CASSQTALQETQYF. The CDR3, as DNA: TGCGCCAGCAGCCAAACGGCCCTACAAGAGACCCAGTACTTC.

The gene calls are TRBV4-1 and TRBJ2-1; D possibly corresponds to TRBD2 (6 bases). The CDR3 is made up of 15 amino acids. CDR1 is MGHRA, CDR2 YSYEKL, per germline. V lost 3 bases to trimming and J lost 9 bases, with 18 bases between them. DNA for the CDR3: TGCGCCAGCAGCCATCCCGGGACTGGAGGCATTGAGCAGTTCTTC. Translated, it gives CASSHPGTGGIEQFF.

The table lists this clone with a few counts. As DNA, the CDR3 is TGCAGCGGGGACAGTAACACTGAAGCTTTCTTT. It specifies CSGDSNTEAFF. This chain joins TRBV29-1 and TRBJ1-1, with 7 bases identical to TRBD1. The germline V gene encodes CDR1 SQVTM and CDR2 ANQGSEA. V lost 7 bases and J lost 2; bases outside the gene matches: 1. This CDR3 contains 11 residues.

The rearrangement uses TRBV29-1 and TRBJ2-7, with TRBD2 as a possible D gene (5 bases). The ends were cut back, 0 bases at V and 4 bases at J, with 13 bases in the middle. The length of the CDR3 is 14 residues. Germline loops: CDR1 SQVTM, CDR2 ANQGSEA. CDR3 in DNA: TGCAGCGTTGAAGAGGGGAGAATTCCTTACGAGCAGTACTTC. This gives the protein CSVEEGRIPYEQYF.